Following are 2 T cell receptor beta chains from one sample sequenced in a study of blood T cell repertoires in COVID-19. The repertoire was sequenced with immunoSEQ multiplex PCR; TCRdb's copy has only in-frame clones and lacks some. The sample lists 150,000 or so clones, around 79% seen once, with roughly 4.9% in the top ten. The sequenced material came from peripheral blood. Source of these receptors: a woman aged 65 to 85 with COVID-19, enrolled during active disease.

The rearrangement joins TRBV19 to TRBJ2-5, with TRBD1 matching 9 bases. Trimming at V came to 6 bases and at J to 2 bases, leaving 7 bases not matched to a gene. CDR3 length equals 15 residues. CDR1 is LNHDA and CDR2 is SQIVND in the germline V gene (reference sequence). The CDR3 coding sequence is TGTGCCAGTAGCCCCGGACAGGGGACTCAAGAGACCCAGTACTTC. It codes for CASSPGQGTQETQYF. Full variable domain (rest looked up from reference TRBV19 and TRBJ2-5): DGGITQSPKYLFRKEGQNVTLSCEQNLNHDAMYWYRQDPGQGLRLIYYSQIVNDFQKGDIAEGYSVSREKKESFPLTVTSAQKNPTAFYLCASSPGQGTQETQYFGPGTRLLVL.

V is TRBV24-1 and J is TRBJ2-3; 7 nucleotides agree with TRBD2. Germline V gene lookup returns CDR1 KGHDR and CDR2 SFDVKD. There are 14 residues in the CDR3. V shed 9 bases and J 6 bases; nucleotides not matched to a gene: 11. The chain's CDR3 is CATEGSGSGDTQYF. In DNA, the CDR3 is TGTGCCACCGAAGGGTCTGGTAGCGGGGATACGCAGTATTTT.